The 31 T cell receptor beta chains presented below share a single source sample, sequenced in a study of cytomegalovirus exposure and HLA in healthy donors (dated by TCRdb to 2016 to 2017). The library was generated by the immunoSEQ multiplex PCR assay. For the multiplex PCR, a mixture combining 60 forward primers for TCR Vbeta segments and 13 reverse primers for TCR Jbeta segments was used. TCRdb took this table from immuneACCESS and kept in-frame rearrangements with V and J called. Such tables lack part of the clones; where checked against another copy, unresolved V genes explain under half of the gap, and the rest is unexplained. Across this sample there are about 180,000 clones, with roughly 79% seen only once. The top ten constitute 4.9% of the sample. The sequencing input was PBMCs. The receptor set was obtained from a woman under 30 in good health and CMV-seropositive.

CDR3 DNA: TGCAGCGCCTCCGGGACAGGGGCCGAGCAGTACTTC. Protein sequence: CSASGTGAEQYF. The chain carries TRBV29-1 and TRBJ2-7; TRBD1 matches 10 bases. The germline gives CDR1 SQVTM, CDR2 ANQGSEA. J lost 6 bases, V lost 7 bases, and 6 bases had no gene match. This CDR3 is 12 amino acids long.

The CDR3 sequence: CASSLVDRDEQYF. CDR3 nucleotide sequence: TGTGCCAGTAGTTTGGTCGACAGGGACGAGCAGTACTTC. The genes are TRBV19 and TRBJ2-7, with 7 bases identical to TRBD1. The CDR3 contains 13 residues. Germline CDR1 is LNHDA and CDR2 is SQIVND (reference sequence). With V trimmed by 5 bases and J by 5 bases, 6 bases remained unmatched.

The J gene is TRBJ2-7, the V gene TRBV30; a possible D gene is TRBD1 (5 bases). CDR3 length: 14 residues. The V end was cut by 2 bases, the J end by 6 bases, with 17 bases between. Germline V gives CDR1 GTSNPN, CDR2 SVGIG (reference sequence). CDR3 amino acids: CAWSTNLRQSEQYF. The CDR3 DNA reads as TGTGCCTGGAGTACCAACCTCAGACAGTCCGAGCAGTACTTC.

This clone turned up a few times. The chain is built from TRBV5-6 and TRBJ2-7, with D unclear. V was shortened by 0 bases and J by 0 bases, with 4 bases between the two germline ends. The V gene's germline CDR1 is SGHDT and CDR2 YYEEEE. The CDR3 length is 13 residues. The CDR3 reads CASSLVHSYEQYF. CDR3 nucleotides: TGTGCCAGCAGCTTGGTCCACTCCTACGAGCAGTACTTC.

This chain links TRBV5-1 with TRBJ2-5; 11 positions match TRBD1. The J call is in doubt because the DNA end fits TRBJ2-7 better. Germline values: CDR1 SGHRS, CDR2 YFSETQ. The CDR3 runs to 16 residues. The CDR3 protein is CASSFTGQGVPYEQYF. The DNA for the CDR3 is TGCGCCAGCAGCTTTACGGGACAGGGGGTCCCCTACGAGCAGTACTTC.

The chain links TRBV7-2 to TRBJ2-7; 7 bases agree with TRBD2. The CDR3 is 16 residues long. J was trimmed by 2 bases and V by 8 bases; bases with no gene match: 15. CDR1 is SGHTA, CDR2 FQGNSA, per germline. CDR3 amino acids: CASAPRISGPTYEQYF. The CDR3, as DNA: TGTGCCAGCGCTCCCCGCATTAGCGGGCCCACCTACGAGCAGTACTTC. The variable domain in full, completed from reference TRBV7-2 and TRBJ2-7, reads GAGVSQSPSNKVTEKGKDVELRCDPISGHTALYWYRQSLGQGLEFLIYFQGNSAPDKSGLPSDRFSAERTGGSVSTLTIQRTQQEDSAVYLCASAPRISGPTYEQYFGPGTRLTVT.

The gene calls are TRBV29-1 and TRBJ1-2, with D perhaps TRBD1 (6 bases). The CDR3 sequence is 13 residues long. The V gene lost 3 bases and the J gene lost 8 bases, with 16 bases spanning the gap. CDR1 is SQVTM and CDR2 is ANQGSEA in the germline V gene. The CDR3 coding sequence is TGCAGCGTTGAGGAACAGGGAGTAAGGGGCTACACCTTC. Protein product: CSVEEQGVRGYTF. The full variable domain, rest sourced from reference TRBV29-1 and TRBJ1-2, is SAVISQKPSRDICQRGTSLTIQCQVDSQVTMMFWYRQQPGQSLTLIATANQGSEATYESGFVIDKFPISRPNLTFSTLTVSNMSPEDSSIYLCSVEEQGVRGYTFGSGTRLTVV.

The chain combines TRBV6-4 with TRBJ2-1; 13 bases are a match to TRBD2. Germline loops: CDR1 MRHNA, CDR2 SNTAGT. V lost 3 bases to trimming and J lost 6 bases; unmatched junction nucleotides: 5. CDR3 length: 16 amino acids. The CDR3 nucleotides read TGTGCCAGCAGTGAACTAGCGGGGGGGCCGTCCAATGAGCAGTTCTTC. This gives the protein CASSELAGGPSNEQFF.

This chain uses TRBV11-2 with TRBJ1-2, with D hard to call. Germline loops: CDR1 SGHAT, CDR2 FQNNGV. This CDR3 comprises 15 residues. V gave up 2 bases and J gave up 7 bases, with 17 bases separating them. The CDR3 here is CASSLSRISTGGYTF. The CDR3 coding sequence is TGTGCCAGCAGCTTAAGCCGGATCTCGACGGGTGGCTACACCTTC.

The CDR3 sequence: CASSPGTSGATGELFF. Written as DNA, the CDR3 is TGTGCCAGCAGCCCCGGGACTAGCGGGGCCACCGGGGAGCTGTTTTTT. The chain recombines TRBV11-3 with TRBJ2-2, with 13 positions matching TRBD2. Germline V CDR1 and CDR2: SGHNT, YENEEA. With 5 bases clipped from V and 4 bases from J, the junction kept 4 bases outside the gene matches. The CDR3 is made up of 16 amino acids.

The V and J genes are TRBV5-1 and TRBJ2-5, with D uncertain. V was shortened by 4 bases and J by 5 bases, with 18 bases between the two germline ends. The CDR3 extends over 15 amino acids. CDR1 and CDR2 from the germline V gene are SGHRS and YFSETQ. The CDR3 region is CASSPTGPTRETQYF. The DNA for the CDR3 is TGCGCCAGCAGCCCGACGGGTCCGACGAGGGAGACCCAGTACTTC.

The rearrangement joins TRBV11-2 to TRBJ1-2; D unclear. V was cut by 4 bases and J by 2 bases, with 14 bases left in between. Germline V gene lookup returns CDR1 SGHAT and CDR2 FQNNGV. The CDR3 totals 15 residues. The CDR3 nucleotides are TGTGCCAGCAGCTCTTTAAAACAGAGAAACTATGGCTACACCTTC. As protein: CASSSLKQRNYGYTF.

V is TRBV28 and J is TRBJ2-1; a possible D gene is TRBD2 (6 bases). V lost 6 bases and J 6 bases, leaving 18 bases between the germline ends. Germline lookup yields CDR1 MDHEN and CDR2 SYDVKM. CDR3 length: 15 amino acids. CDR3 nucleotides: TGTGCCAGCAGCGCCCCGGGACTTATCCCCAATGAGCAGTTCTTC. This sequence encodes CASSAPGLIPNEQFF.

The chain links TRBV7-9 to TRBJ2-5; 9 positions agree with TRBD2. J gave up 4 bases and V 6 bases, and 6 bases lay outside the gene matches. Germline lookup yields CDR1 SEHNR and CDR2 FQNEAQ (reference sequence). This CDR3 spans 14 amino acids. The CDR3 loop is CASRYAGGTETQYF. Written as DNA, the CDR3 is TGTGCCAGCAGATACGCGGGGGGGACAGAGACCCAGTACTTC.

The CDR3 protein is CASSFIQGTNNEQFF. As DNA, the CDR3 is TGTGCCAGCAGCTTTATACAGGGGACGAACAATGAGCAGTTCTTC. The J gene is TRBJ2-1, the V gene TRBV11-2; the match to TRBD1 covers 7 bases. CDR1 and CDR2 (germline): SGHAT, FQNNGV. CDR3 length equals 15 residues. V was clipped by 3 bases and J by 5 bases; unmatched bases: 7.

J is TRBJ2-1 and V is TRBV7-2, with D perhaps matching TRBD2 (5 bases). Deletions cut 7 bases from V and 8 bases from J, with 15 bases between. The CDR3 consists of 13 residues. Germline CDR1 reads SGHTA; CDR2 reads FQGNSA. CDR3: CASTSGRRYEQFF. For the CDR3, the DNA is TGTGCCAGCACAAGCGGAAGGCGGTATGAGCAGTTCTTC.

This chain joins TRBV15 and TRBJ2-5; D unclear. Per germline, CDR1 LNHNV and CDR2 YYDKDF (reference sequence). Trimming took 0 bases from V and 4 from J, leaving 12 bases between them. The CDR3 is 15 amino acids. The DNA of the CDR3 is TGTGCCACCAGCAGAGATTTGTTACCCGGAGAGACCCAGTACTTC. It yields the protein CATSRDLLPGETQYF. Drawing the rest from reference TRBV15 and TRBJ2-5, the complete variable domain is DAMVIQNPRYQVTQFGKPVTLSCSQTLNHNVMYWYQQKSSQAPKLLFHYYDKDFNNEADTPDNFQSRRPNTSFCFLDIRSPGLGDTAMYLCATSRDLLPGETQYFGPGTRLLVL.

In this sample, this clone turned up once. The V and J genes are TRBV7-9 and TRBJ1-6; 8 bases line up with TRBD1. Germline lookup yields CDR1 SEHNR and CDR2 FQNEAQ (reference sequence). This CDR3 has 15 residues. V lost 7 bases and J lost 7; bases outside the gene matches: 9. Written as DNA, the CDR3 is TGTGCCAGCAACCGACAGGGGACCCGGAATTCACCCCTCCACTTT. Translating it yields CASNRQGTRNSPLHF.

The chain recombines TRBV6-1 with TRBJ1-2, with 9 bases lining up with TRBD1. This CDR3 region has 15 residues. The J segment lost 4 bases and the V segment lost 3 bases, leaving 6 bases of the junction unmatched. Germline assignment: CDR1 MNHNS and CDR2 SASEGT. The CDR3 DNA reads as TGTGCCAGCAGTGAGATGGGACAGGGCCCCTATGGCTACACCTTC. This encodes CASSEMGQGPYGYTF.

The rearrangement links TRBV10-3 to TRBJ1-1; 10 bases fit TRBD1. The V gene's germline CDR1 is ENHRY and CDR2 SYGVKD. V shed 0 bases and J 2 bases; nucleotides not matched to a gene: 12. This CDR3 is 19 amino acids long. CDR3 DNA: TGTGCCATCAGTGAGTCGGGTGGGACAGGGGCGGGAGGAAACACTGAAGCTTTCTTT. Its protein product is CAISESGGTGAGGNTEAFF.

The chain combines TRBV7-9 with TRBJ2-5; maybe TRBD1 (6 bases). The CDR3 totals 14 residues. Looked up from germline, CDR1 is SEHNR and CDR2 is FQNEAQ (reference sequence). With 4 bases removed from V and 7 bases from J, the gap between germline ends came to 16 bases. CDR3 loop: CASSYEGTSGTQYF. As DNA, the CDR3 is TGTGCCAGCAGCTATGAAGGGACATCGGGGACCCAGTACTTC.

V usage is TRBV2 and J usage is TRBJ1-2, with 7 nucleotides matching TRBD1. In germline, CDR1 is SNHLY, CDR2 FYNNEI. J gave up 5 bases and V 8 bases, and 11 bases lay outside the gene matches. The CDR3 runs to 14 residues. The CDR3 coding sequence is TGTGCCAGCGGCCACCGGGACAGTTATTATGGCTACACCTTC. As protein: CASGHRDSYYGYTF.

This clone appeared a few times. The gene calls are TRBV9 and TRBJ2-3; 7 nucleotides agree with TRBD2. Germline trimming cut 0 bases from V and 1 base from J; bases unmatched to any gene: 2. The CDR3 is made up of 15 amino acids. Germline assignment: CDR1 SGDLS and CDR2 YYNGEE. CDR3 nucleotides: TGTGCCAGCAGCGTAGCTCGGGGGGGCACAGATACGCAGTATTTT. Translation: CASSVARGGTDTQYF. The complete variable domain, with remaining parts taken from reference TRBV9 and TRBJ2-3, reads DSGVTQTPKHLITATGQRVTLRCSPRSGDLSVYWYQQSLDQGLQFLIQYYNGEERAKGNILERFSAQQFPDLHSELNLSSLELGDSALYFCASSVARGGTDTQYFGPGTRLTVL.

The V gene is TRBV5-1, the J gene TRBJ2-3; D is possibly TRBD2 (5 bases). This CDR3 is built from 14 residues. V shed 0 bases and J shed 5 bases, with 10 bases lying between them. From germline, CDR1 is SGHRS and CDR2 YFSETQ. The CDR3 DNA follows: TGCGCCAGCAGCTTGGATTCAGGAGGAGATACGCAGTATTTT. Translated, it gives CASSLDSGGDTQYF.

The chain is built from TRBV5-4 and TRBJ2-1; no firm D call. The V gene's germline CDR1 is SGHNT and CDR2 YYREEE (reference sequence). Trimming pared 4 bases from V and 6 bases from J, leaving 8 bases between. This CDR3 is built from 12 residues. CDR3 loop: CASSHDTNEQFF. CDR3 coding DNA: TGTGCCAGCAGCCACGACACCAATGAGCAGTTCTTC.

The CDR3 nucleotides are TGTGCCAGTACCTACCGGGACAGGGAGCATCAGCCCCAGCATTTT. Its protein product is CASTYRDREHQPQHF. V is TRBV19 and J is TRBJ1-5; 9 bases map to TRBD1. Germline-derived CDR1 and CDR2 are LNHDA and SQIVND (reference sequence). The CDR3 is made up of 15 amino acids. J was trimmed by 5 bases and V by 7 bases; bases with no gene match: 9.

V is TRBV2 and J is TRBJ1-2, with 9 positions matching TRBD1. Germline V gene sequence: CDR1 SNHLY, CDR2 FYNNEI. V gave up 6 bases and J gave up 7 bases; unmatched junction bases: 6. The CDR3 consists of 13 residues. The CDR3 sequence is CASRSQGAGGYTF. The DNA for the CDR3 is TGTGCCAGCAGGTCACAGGGGGCGGGTGGCTACACCTTC.

This clone was found a few times. This rearrangement joins TRBV9 to TRBJ1-2; D not certain. V lost 3 bases and J lost 1, with 7 bases in between. The CDR3 length is 13 residues. The germline V gene encodes CDR1 SGDLS and CDR2 YYNGEE. This chain's CDR3 is CASSAEVNYGYTF. The DNA for the CDR3 is TGTGCCAGCAGCGCCGAGGTTAACTATGGCTACACCTTC.

This clone occurred once. The chain uses TRBV9 and TRBJ2-6, with D possibly TRBD1 on 6 matching bases. The CDR3 loop spans 16 amino acids. V was shortened by 0 bases and J by 2 bases, with 9 bases between the two germline ends. CDR1 is SGDLS and CDR2 is YYNGEE in the germline V gene. The CDR3 DNA reads TGTGCCAGCAGCGTAGCCCGACAGGCTGGGGCCAACGTCCTGACTTTC. Residues: CASSVARQAGANVLTF.

In this sample, this clone turned up a few times. This chain joins TRBV19 and TRBJ1-1; 9 bases are a match to TRBD1. The CDR3 extends over 15 amino acids. Per the germline V gene, CDR1 is LNHDA and CDR2 is SQIVND (reference sequence). With 9 bases clipped from V and 4 bases from J, the junction kept 12 bases outside the gene matches. The CDR3 sequence is CASSDRGGRSTEAFF. In DNA, the CDR3 is TGTGCCAGCTCGGACAGGGGAGGTAGAAGCACTGAAGCTTTCTTT.

This clone was recorded a few times. The V and J genes are TRBV19 and TRBJ2-2, with D perhaps matching TRBD1 (6 bases). V lost 6 bases to trimming and J lost 1 base, with 9 bases between them. The CDR3 totals 14 residues. The germline gives CDR1 LNHDA, CDR2 SQIVND (reference sequence). CDR3 sequence reads: CASSQGGNTGELFF. CDR3 nucleotides: TGTGCCAGTAGCCAAGGGGGGAACACCGGGGAGCTGTTTTTT. Together with reference TRBV19 and TRBJ2-2, the CDR3 gives the full variable domain: DGGITQSPKYLFRKEGQNVTLSCEQNLNHDAMYWYRQDPGQGLRLIYYSQIVNDFQKGDIAEGYSVSREKKESFPLTVTSAQKNPTAFYLCASSQGGNTGELFFGEGSRLTVL.